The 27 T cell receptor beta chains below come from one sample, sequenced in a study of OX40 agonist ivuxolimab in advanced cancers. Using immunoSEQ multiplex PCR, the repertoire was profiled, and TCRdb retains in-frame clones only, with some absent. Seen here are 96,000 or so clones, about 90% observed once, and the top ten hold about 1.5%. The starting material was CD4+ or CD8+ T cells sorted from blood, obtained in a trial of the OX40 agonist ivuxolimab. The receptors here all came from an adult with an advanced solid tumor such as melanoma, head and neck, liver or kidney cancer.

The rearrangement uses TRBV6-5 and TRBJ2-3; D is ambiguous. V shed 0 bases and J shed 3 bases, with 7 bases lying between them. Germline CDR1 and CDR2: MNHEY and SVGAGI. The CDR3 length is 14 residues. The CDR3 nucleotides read TGTGCCAGCAGTTACTCTTCTACTACAGATACGCAGTATTTT. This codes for CASSYSSTTDTQYF.

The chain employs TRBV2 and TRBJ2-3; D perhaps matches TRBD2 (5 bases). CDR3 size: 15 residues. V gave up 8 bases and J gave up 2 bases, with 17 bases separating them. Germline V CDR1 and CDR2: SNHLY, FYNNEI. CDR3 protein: CASLRGLQDTDTQYF. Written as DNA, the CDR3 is TGTGCCAGCCTCCGGGGTCTGCAGGACACAGATACGCAGTATTTT.

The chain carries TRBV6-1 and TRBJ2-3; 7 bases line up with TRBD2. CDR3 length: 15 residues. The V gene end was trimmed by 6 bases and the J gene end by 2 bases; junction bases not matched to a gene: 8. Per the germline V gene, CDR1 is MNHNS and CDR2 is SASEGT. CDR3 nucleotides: TGTGCCAGCAGCGACCTAGCGGACTTCACAGATACGCAGTATTTT. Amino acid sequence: CASSDLADFTDTQYF.

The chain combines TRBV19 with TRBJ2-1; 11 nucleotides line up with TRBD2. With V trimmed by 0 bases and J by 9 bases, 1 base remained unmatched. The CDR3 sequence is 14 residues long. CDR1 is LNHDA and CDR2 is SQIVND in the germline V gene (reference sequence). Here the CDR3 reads CASSIEGLAGEQFF. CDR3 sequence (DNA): TGTGCCAGTAGTATAGAAGGACTAGCGGGTGAGCAGTTCTTC. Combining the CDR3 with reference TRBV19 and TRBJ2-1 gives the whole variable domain DGGITQSPKYLFRKEGQNVTLSCEQNLNHDAMYWYRQDPGQGLRLIYYSQIVNDFQKGDIAEGYSVSREKKESFPLTVTSAQKNPTAFYLCASSIEGLAGEQFFGPGTRLTVL.

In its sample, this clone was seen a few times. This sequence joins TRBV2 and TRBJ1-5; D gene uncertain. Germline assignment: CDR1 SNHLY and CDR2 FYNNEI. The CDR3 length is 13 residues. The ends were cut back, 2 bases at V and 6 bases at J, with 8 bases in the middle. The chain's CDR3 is CASSESLVQPQHF. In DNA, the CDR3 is TGTGCCAGCAGTGAAAGCTTGGTTCAGCCCCAGCATTTT.

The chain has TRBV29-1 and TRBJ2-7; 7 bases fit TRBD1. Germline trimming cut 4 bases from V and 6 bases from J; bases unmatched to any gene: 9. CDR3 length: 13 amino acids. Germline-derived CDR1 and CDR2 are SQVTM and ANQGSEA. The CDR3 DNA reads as TGCAGCGTTGGCGTTACCGGGACAGCCGAGCAGTACTTC. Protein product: CSVGVTGTAEQYF.

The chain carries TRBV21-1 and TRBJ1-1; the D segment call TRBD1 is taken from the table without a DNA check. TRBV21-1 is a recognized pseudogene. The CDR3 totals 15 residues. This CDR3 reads CASSHAQGRDTEAFF. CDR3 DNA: TGTGCCAGCAGCCATGCCCAGGGTCGCGACACTGAAGCTTTCTTT.

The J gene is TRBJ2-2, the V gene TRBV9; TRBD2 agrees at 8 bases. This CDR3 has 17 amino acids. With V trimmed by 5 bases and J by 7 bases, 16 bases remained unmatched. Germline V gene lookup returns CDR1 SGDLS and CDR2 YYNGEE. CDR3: CASSANSGTSIFGELFF. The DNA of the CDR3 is TGTGCCAGCAGTGCGAATTCCGGGACTAGTATATTCGGGGAGCTGTTTTTT.

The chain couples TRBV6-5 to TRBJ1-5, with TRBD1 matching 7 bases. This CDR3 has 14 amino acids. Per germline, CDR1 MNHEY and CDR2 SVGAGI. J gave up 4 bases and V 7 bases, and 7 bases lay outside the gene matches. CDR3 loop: CASTTGVRNQPQHF. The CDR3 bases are TGTGCCAGCACCACAGGGGTTCGAAATCAGCCCCAGCATTTT.

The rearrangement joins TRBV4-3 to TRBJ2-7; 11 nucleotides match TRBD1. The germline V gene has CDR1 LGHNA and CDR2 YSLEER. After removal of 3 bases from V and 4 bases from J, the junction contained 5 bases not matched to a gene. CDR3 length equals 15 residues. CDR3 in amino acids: CASSQGGTGGYEQYF. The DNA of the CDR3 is TGCGCCAGCAGCCAGGGAGGGACAGGGGGGTACGAGCAGTACTTC.

CDR3 in amino acids: CASSVEGRKDTEAFF. The CDR3 nucleotides are TGTGCCAGCAGCGTAGAGGGCAGGAAGGACACTGAAGCTTTCTTT. The chain joins TRBV11-1 to TRBJ1-1; D not resolved. This CDR3 has 15 residues. Trimming stripped 5 bases from V and 3 bases from J, with 16 bases between. Germline V lookup: CDR1 SGHAT, CDR2 FQDESV (reference sequence).

CDR3 DNA sequence: TGTGCCAGTAAGATGACGGCCTCCCCCATCGACGAGCAGTACTTC. Protein: CASKMTASPIDEQYF. The chain couples TRBV19 to TRBJ2-7; D ambiguous. CDR1 is LNHDA and CDR2 is SQIVND in the germline V gene (reference sequence). The CDR3 is 15 amino acids. With 7 bases removed from V and 5 bases from J, the gap between germline ends came to 21 bases.

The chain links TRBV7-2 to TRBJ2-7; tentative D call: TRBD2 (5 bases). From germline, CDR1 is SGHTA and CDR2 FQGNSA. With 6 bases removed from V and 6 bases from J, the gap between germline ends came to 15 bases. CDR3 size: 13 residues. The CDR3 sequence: CASSLILVPEQYF. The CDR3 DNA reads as TGTGCCAGCAGTCTAATACTAGTTCCCGAGCAGTACTTC.

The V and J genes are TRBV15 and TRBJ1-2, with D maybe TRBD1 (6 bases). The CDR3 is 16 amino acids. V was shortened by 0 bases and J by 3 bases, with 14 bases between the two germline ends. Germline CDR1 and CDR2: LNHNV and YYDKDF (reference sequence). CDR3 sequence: CATSRDEWTEYYGYTF. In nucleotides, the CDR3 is TGTGCCACCAGCAGAGATGAATGGACAGAATACTATGGCTACACCTTC.

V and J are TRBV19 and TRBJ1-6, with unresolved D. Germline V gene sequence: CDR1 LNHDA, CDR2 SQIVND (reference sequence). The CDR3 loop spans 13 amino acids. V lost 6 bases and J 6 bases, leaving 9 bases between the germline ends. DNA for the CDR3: TGTGCCAGTAGCCCAGCAGCTAATTCACCCCTCCACTTT. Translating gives CASSPAANSPLHF.

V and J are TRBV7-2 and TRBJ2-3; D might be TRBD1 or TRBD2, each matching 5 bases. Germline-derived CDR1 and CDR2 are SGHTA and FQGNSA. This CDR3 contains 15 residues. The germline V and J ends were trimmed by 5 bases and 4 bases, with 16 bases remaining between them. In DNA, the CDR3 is TGTGCCAGCAGCGCCCGCCCTAGAGGGGCAGATACGCAGTATTTT. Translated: CASSARPRGADTQYF.

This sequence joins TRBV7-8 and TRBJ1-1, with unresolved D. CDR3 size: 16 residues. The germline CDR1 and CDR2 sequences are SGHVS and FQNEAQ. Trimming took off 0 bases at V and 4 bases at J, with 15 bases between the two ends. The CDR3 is CASSLAAAAAGTEAFF. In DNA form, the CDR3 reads TGTGCCAGCAGCTTAGCCGCGGCAGCGGCAGGCACTGAAGCTTTCTTT.

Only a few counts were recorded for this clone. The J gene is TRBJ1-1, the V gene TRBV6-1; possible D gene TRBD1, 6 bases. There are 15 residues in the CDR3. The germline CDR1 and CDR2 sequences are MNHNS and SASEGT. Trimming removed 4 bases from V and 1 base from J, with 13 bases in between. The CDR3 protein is CASSAITGWNTEAFF. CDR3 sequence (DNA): TGTGCCAGCAGTGCTATCACAGGGTGGAACACTGAAGCTTTCTTT.

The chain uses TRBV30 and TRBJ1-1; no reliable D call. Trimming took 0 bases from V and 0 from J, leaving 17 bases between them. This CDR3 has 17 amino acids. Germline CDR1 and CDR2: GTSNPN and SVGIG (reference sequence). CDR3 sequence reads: CAWSVPRQVLLNTEAFF. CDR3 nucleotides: TGTGCCTGGAGTGTACCGCGGCAGGTTCTTCTGAACACTGAAGCTTTCTTT.

CDR3 sequence reads: CASSQETGPSNYGYTF. The CDR3 DNA reads TGTGCCAGCTCACAAGAGACAGGACCATCTAACTATGGCTACACCTTC. This sequence joins TRBV18 and TRBJ1-2; a weak D match, TRBD1 (6 bases). The CDR3 covers 16 residues. CDR1 and CDR2 (germline): KGHSH, LQKENI. Trimming removed 4 bases at V and 0 bases at J, with 15 bases between. The entire variable domain, with the rest obtained from reference TRBV18 and TRBJ1-2, is as follows: NAGVMQNPRHLVRRRGQEARLRCSPMKGHSHVYWYRQLPEEGLKFMVYLQKENIIDESGMPKERFSAEFPKEGPSILRIQQVVRGDSAAYFCASSQETGPSNYGYTFGSGTRLTVV.

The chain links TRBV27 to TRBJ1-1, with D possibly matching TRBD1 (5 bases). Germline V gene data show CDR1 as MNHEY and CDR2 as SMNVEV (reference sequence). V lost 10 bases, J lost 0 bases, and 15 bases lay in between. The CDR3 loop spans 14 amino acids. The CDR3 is CATAGRTMNTEAFF. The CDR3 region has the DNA TGTGCCACCGCGGGGCGGACCATGAACACTGAAGCTTTCTTT.

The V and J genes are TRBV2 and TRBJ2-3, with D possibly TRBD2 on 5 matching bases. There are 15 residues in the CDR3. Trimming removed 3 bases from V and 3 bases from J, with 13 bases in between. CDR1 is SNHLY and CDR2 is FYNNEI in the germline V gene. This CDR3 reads CASSEARVVTDTQYF. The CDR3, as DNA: TGTGCCAGCAGTGAGGCGAGGGTCGTAACAGATACGCAGTATTTT.

CDR3 nucleotides: TGCGCCAGCAGTGCATCCGGAGGGCGGGGGACCCAGTACTTC. As protein: CASSASGGRGTQYF. This chain joins TRBV4-3 and TRBJ2-5, with D tentatively TRBD2 (6 bases). CDR3 length: 14 residues. The germline gives CDR1 LGHNA, CDR2 YSLEER. Trimming stripped 6 bases from V and 7 bases from J, with 18 bases between.

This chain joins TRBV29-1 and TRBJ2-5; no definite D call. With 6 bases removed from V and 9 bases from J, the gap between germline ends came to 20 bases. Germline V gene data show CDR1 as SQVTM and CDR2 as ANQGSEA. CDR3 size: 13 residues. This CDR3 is CSVRPDPQLAQYF. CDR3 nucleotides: TGCAGCGTGAGGCCGGACCCGCAGTTAGCCCAGTACTTC.

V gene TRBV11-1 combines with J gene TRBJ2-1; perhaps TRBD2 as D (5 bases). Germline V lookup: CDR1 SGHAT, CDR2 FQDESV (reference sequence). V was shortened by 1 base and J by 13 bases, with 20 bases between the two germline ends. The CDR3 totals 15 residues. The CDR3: CASSLEVERAAQQFF. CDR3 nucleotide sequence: TGTGCCAGCAGCTTAGAGGTGGAGCGAGCGGCCCAACAGTTCTTC. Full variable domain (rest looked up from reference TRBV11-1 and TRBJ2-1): EAEVAQSPRYKITEKSQAVAFWCDPISGHATLYWYRQILGQGPELLVQFQDESVVDDSQLPKDRFSAERLKGVDSTLKIQPAELGDSAMYLCASSLEVERAAQQFFGPGTRLTVL.

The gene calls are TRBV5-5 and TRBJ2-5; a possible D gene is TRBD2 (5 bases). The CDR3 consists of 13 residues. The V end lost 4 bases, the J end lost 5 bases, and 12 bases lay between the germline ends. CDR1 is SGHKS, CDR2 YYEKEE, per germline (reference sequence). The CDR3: CASSERTTETQYF. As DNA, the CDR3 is TGTGCCAGCAGCGAGCGGACGACCGAGACCCAGTACTTC.

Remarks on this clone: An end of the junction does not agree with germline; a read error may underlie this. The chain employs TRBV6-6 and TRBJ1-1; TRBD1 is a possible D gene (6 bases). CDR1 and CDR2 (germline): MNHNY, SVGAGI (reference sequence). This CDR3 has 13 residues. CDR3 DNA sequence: TGTGCCAGCAGTTACCCCGACAGGCTCGGGGTGATCTTT. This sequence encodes CASSYPDRLGVIF.